Each of the 3 T cell receptor beta chains below was sequenced from the same sample in a study of T-cell memory formation after mild COVID-19. TCRdb analysed the 5' RACE reads with MiXCR anew, one entry per CDR3 protein. The profile shows fewer than 550,000 distinct CDR3 sequences, 15% to 25% of them singletons. Sequencing was done on a sample of PBMCs or a T cell subset sorted from them (not recorded which). These receptors all come from an adult woman who had mild COVID-19 (a few samples of this study predate the infection). Cell type and time point are not known.

This sequence joins TRBV5-1 and TRBJ1-1; 9 nucleotides agree with TRBD1. This CDR3 is built from 15 residues. V dropped 0 bases and J dropped 5; count of bases not matched to a gene: 5. Germline V lookup: CDR1 SGHRS, CDR2 YFSETQ. The DNA for the CDR3 is TGCGCCAGCAGCTTGGAGGGACAGGGAGGGACTGAAGCTTTCTTT. It is translated as CASSLEGQGGTEAFF. Complete variable domain (other parts from reference TRBV5-1 and TRBJ1-1): KAGVTQTPRYLIKTRGQQVTLSCSPISGHRSVSWYQQTPGQGLQFLFEYFSETQRNKGNFPGRFSGRQFSNSRSEMNVSTLELGDSALYLCASSLEGQGGTEAFFGQGTRLTVV.

The rearrangement joins TRBV5-1 to TRBJ2-3; 8 bases match TRBD2. The CDR3 sequence is 15 residues long. Germline V gene lookup returns CDR1 SGHRS and CDR2 YFSETQ. V trimming: 3 bases; J trimming: 3 bases; junction bases outside the gene matches: 6. The CDR3 sequence is CASSSLASGTDTQYF. The DNA for the CDR3 is TGCGCCAGCAGCTCACTAGCTAGCGGGACAGATACGCAGTATTTT.

V usage is TRBV4-2 and J usage is TRBJ2-2; a weak D match, TRBD2 (5 bases). The germline gives CDR1 LGHNA, CDR2 YNFKEQ. V lost 0 bases and J 4 bases, leaving 12 bases between the germline ends. The CDR3 runs 16 residues. CDR3 in DNA: TGTGCCAGCAGCCAAGAGCCCCTAGGAGGCACCGGGGAGCTGTTTTTT. It specifies CASSQEPLGGTGELFF.